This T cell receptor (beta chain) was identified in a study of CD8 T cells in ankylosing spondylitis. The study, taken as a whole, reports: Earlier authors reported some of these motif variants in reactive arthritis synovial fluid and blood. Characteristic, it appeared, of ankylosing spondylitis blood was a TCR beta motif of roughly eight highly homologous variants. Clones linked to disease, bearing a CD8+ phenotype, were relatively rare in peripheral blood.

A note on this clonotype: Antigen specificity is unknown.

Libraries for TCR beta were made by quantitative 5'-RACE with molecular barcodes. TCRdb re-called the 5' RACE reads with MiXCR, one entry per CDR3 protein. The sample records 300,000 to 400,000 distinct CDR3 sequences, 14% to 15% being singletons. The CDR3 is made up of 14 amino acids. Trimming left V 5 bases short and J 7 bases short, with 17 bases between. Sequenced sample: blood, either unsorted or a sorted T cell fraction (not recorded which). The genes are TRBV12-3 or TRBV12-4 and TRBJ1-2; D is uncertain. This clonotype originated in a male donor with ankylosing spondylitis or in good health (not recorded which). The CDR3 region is CASSLTGGEAGYTF. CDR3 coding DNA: TGTGCCAGCAGTCTAACGGGTGGGGAGGCTGGCTACACCTTC.